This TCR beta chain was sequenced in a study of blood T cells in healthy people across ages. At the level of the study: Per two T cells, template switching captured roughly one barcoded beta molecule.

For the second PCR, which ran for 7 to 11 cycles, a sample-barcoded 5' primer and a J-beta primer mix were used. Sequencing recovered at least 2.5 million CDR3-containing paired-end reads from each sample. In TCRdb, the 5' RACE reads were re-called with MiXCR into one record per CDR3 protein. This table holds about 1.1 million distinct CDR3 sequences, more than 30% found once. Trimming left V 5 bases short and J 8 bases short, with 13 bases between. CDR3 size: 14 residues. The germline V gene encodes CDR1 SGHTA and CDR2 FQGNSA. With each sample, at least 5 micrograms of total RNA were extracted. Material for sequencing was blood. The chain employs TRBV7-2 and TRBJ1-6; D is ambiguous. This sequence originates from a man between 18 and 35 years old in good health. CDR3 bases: TGTGCCAGCAGCATGGTTTCGGGTTATTCACCCCTCCACTTT. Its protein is CASSMVSGYSPLHF.